Following are 20 T cell receptor beta chains from one sample sequenced in a study of T cell responses to AZD1222 COVID-19 vaccine. Measured with immunoSEQ multiplex PCR; TCRdb has only the in-frame clones, and not every one. The sample consists of roughly 150,000 clones, about 92% of them appearing once. The sequencing used peripheral blood, collected 28 days after the second AZD1222 dose. The receptors derive from an adult who received the AZD1222 COVID-19 vaccine.

This clone was seen a single time. In DNA form, the CDR3 reads TGTGCCAGCAGCCGTCGGGACGCCTATTATAGCAATCAGCCCCAGCATTTT. Translated: CASSRRDAYYSNQPQHF. V gene TRBV13 combines with J gene TRBJ1-5, with D perhaps matching TRBD1 (5 bases). The CDR3 consists of 17 residues. Germline CDR1 reads PRHDT; CDR2 reads FYEKMQ (reference sequence). V was clipped by 5 bases and J by 0 bases, with 17 bases between them.

DNA of the CDR3: TGTGCCAGCAGCCTGAGTCCTGGGGCCAACGTCCTGACTTTC. Its protein product is CASSLSPGANVLTF. The chain employs TRBV7-3 and TRBJ2-6; D not certain. V gave up 5 bases and J gave up 2 bases, with 7 bases separating them. Germline lookup yields CDR1 SGHTA and CDR2 FQGTGA. The CDR3 loop spans 14 amino acids.

V is TRBV5-1 and J is TRBJ2-7; 9 nucleotides line up with TRBD2. The junction had 4 bases not matched to a gene; V was cut back by 5 bases and J by 1 base. This CDR3 spans 14 amino acids. Germline loops: CDR1 SGHRS, CDR2 YFSETQ. CDR3: CASSPTSGSYEQYF. The CDR3 DNA sequence: TGCGCCAGCAGTCCGACTAGCGGTTCCTACGAGCAGTACTTC.

This chain links TRBV19 with TRBJ1-2; unclear D gene. This CDR3 has 15 amino acids. Germline CDR1 LNHDA, CDR2 SQIVND (reference sequence). V was cut by 1 base and J by 2 bases, with 11 bases left in between. DNA for the CDR3: TGTGCCAGTAGTATAGTGACAAGAAACAACTATGGCTACACCTTC. It yields the protein CASSIVTRNNYGYTF.

J is TRBJ1-1 and V is TRBV5-4, with D maybe TRBD1 (5 bases). Trimming stripped 4 bases from V and 1 base from J, with 14 bases between. CDR3 length: 15 amino acids. Germline assignment: CDR1 SGHNT and CDR2 YYREEE (reference sequence). The CDR3 loop reads CASSTGVRGNTEAFF. Written as DNA, the CDR3 is TGTGCCAGCAGCACTGGAGTTAGGGGGAACACTGAAGCTTTCTTT.

V gene TRBV6-4 combines with J gene TRBJ1-5; D remains unclear. Germline loops: CDR1 MRHNA, CDR2 SNTAGT. The CDR3 extends over 13 amino acids. V was trimmed by 3 bases and J by 2 bases, leaving 5 bases between them. The CDR3 protein is CASSEQGNQPQHF. Here the CDR3 DNA reads TGTGCCAGCAGTGAGCAGGGCAATCAGCCCCAGCATTTT.

The J gene is TRBJ2-7, the V gene TRBV6-5, with 7 nucleotides matching TRBD1. V lost 2 bases, J lost 3 bases, and 7 bases stayed unmatched. This CDR3 has 15 amino acids. CDR1 and CDR2 from the germline V gene are MNHEY and SVGAGI. The DNA for the CDR3 is TGTGCCAGCAGTTACGCCGGGACAGAAAACTACGAGCAGTACTTC. Its protein is CASSYAGTENYEQYF.

The chain recombines TRBV10-1 with TRBJ2-1; D unclear. CDR1 is WNHNN, CDR2 SYGVQD, per germline (reference sequence). V dropped 4 bases and J dropped 9 bases, with 19 bases sitting between them. The CDR3 is 15 residues long. In DNA, the CDR3 is TGCGCCAGCAGTGTATGGCTGTTGGCCTCAGGTGAGCAGTTCTTC. Translation: CASSVWLLASGEQFF.

The rearrangement uses TRBV3-1 (or the pseudogene TRBV3-2) and TRBJ2-3, with TRBD2 matching over 9 bases. The CDR3 contains 18 residues. The germline V gene has CDR1 LGHDT and CDR2 YNNKEL (reference sequence). Trimming cost V 0 bases and J 4 bases; bases outside gene matches: 11. The CDR3 bases are TGTGCCAGCAGCCAAGATGGGTACAGCGGGGGGTTCGCAGATACGCAGTATTTT. It specifies CASSQDGYSGGFADTQYF.

This rearrangement joins TRBV3-1 (or the pseudogene TRBV3-2) to TRBJ2-1; 12 bases match TRBD2. This CDR3 contains 16 residues. V lost 4 bases and J lost 4; bases outside the gene matches: 5. Germline loops: CDR1 LGHDT, CDR2 YNNKEL (reference sequence). The CDR3 DNA reads TGTGCCAGCAGCCGCGGACTAGCGGGGCGATACAATGAGCAGTTCTTC. It codes for CASSRGLAGRYNEQFF.

The chain links TRBV28 to TRBJ1-1; a possible D gene is TRBD1 (5 bases). Germline CDR1 is MDHEN and CDR2 is SYDVKM. V lost 2 bases to trimming and J lost 0 bases, with 7 bases between them. This CDR3 has 14 amino acids. CDR3 DNA sequence: TGTGCCAGCAGTTTAAACAGGTTGAACACTGAAGCTTTCTTT. It codes for CASSLNRLNTEAFF.

The chain employs TRBV5-5 and TRBJ1-2; D is uncertain. This CDR3 spans 15 amino acids. V shed 1 base and J shed 7 bases, with 17 bases lying between them. Germline V gene lookup returns CDR1 SGHKS and CDR2 YYEKEE (reference sequence). The CDR3 nucleotides read TGTGCCAGCAGCTTGAAAGCAGGTAGTGTTGTTGGCTACACCTTC. This codes for CASSLKAGSVVGYTF.

V usage is TRBV10-3 and J usage is TRBJ1-2; 12 positions agree with TRBD1. CDR3 length: 18 residues. Trimming at V came to 4 bases and at J to 4 bases, leaving 13 bases not matched to a gene. Looked up from germline, CDR1 is ENHRY and CDR2 is SYGVKD. The chain's CDR3 is CAISAPGQGAFSLYGYTF. The CDR3 region has the DNA TGTGCCATCAGTGCGCCGGGACAGGGGGCTTTCTCTCTCTATGGCTACACCTTC.

The gene calls are TRBV6-1 and TRBJ1-4; 7 bases align to TRBD1. Germline trimming cut 4 bases from V and 0 bases from J; bases unmatched to any gene: 5. This CDR3 has 16 residues. The germline gives CDR1 MNHNS, CDR2 SASEGT. CDR3 sequence: CASSVQTGATNEKLFF. CDR3 nucleotide sequence: TGTGCCAGCAGTGTCCAAACAGGGGCAACTAATGAAAAACTGTTTTTT.

A word on this clone: One end of the junction varies from germline; a read error may be responsible. V and J are TRBV5-4 and TRBJ1-3; D gene ambiguous. The V gene's germline CDR1 is SGHNT and CDR2 YYREEE (reference sequence). The CDR3 is 11 residues long. The CDR3 reads CASSEGLRTHF. The CDR3 nucleotides read TGTGCCAGCAGCGAGGGCTTAAGGACTCATTTT.

The genes are TRBV6-2 or TRBV6-3 and TRBJ1-2, with 8 bases lining up with TRBD1. The CDR3 totals 14 residues. Germline V gene data show CDR1 as MNHEY and CDR2 as SVGEGT. With V trimmed by 6 bases and J by 2 bases, 5 bases remained unmatched. CDR3 bases: TGTGCCAGCAGACCTACAGGGGGAAACTATGGCTACACCTTC. Encoded protein: CASRPTGGNYGYTF.

This clone was found once. The genes are TRBV5-6 and TRBJ1-5; no reliable D call. CDR1 SGHDT and CDR2 YYEEEE come from the germline V gene. The length of the CDR3 is 15 residues. The ends were cut back, 0 bases at V and 2 bases at J, with 9 bases in the middle. CDR3 nucleotides: TGTGCCAGCAGCTTGGAAGGACCGGGCAATCAGCCCCAGCATTTT. Its translation is CASSLEGPGNQPQHF.

J is TRBJ2-1 and V is TRBV10-1; tentative D call: TRBD1 (5 bases). Trimming left V 2 bases short and J 0 bases short, with 14 bases between. The CDR3 loop spans 17 amino acids. Per the germline V gene, CDR1 is WNHNN and CDR2 is SYGVQD (reference sequence). The CDR3 protein is CASSEIGQVSSYNEQFF. CDR3 coding DNA: TGCGCCAGCAGTGAGATTGGACAAGTAAGCTCCTACAATGAGCAGTTCTTC.

The chain recombines TRBV7-2 with TRBJ1-2; D call uncertain. This CDR3 spans 13 amino acids. The V gene's germline CDR1 is SGHTA and CDR2 FQGNSA. Between the trimmed V and J ends, which lost 1 base and 6 bases, there was a span of 9 bases. CDR3 bases: TGTGCCAGCAGCTTAGTTCGGGTAGATGGCTACACCTTC. Translated, it gives CASSLVRVDGYTF.

The gene calls are TRBV2 and TRBJ2-5; D ambiguous. Deletions cut 10 bases from V and 4 bases from J, with 16 bases between. CDR3 size: 13 residues. In germline, CDR1 is SNHLY, CDR2 FYNNEI. For the CDR3, the DNA is TGTGCCACCGCCTTAGAGAATCGAGAGACCCAGTACTTC. Translation: CATALENRETQYF.